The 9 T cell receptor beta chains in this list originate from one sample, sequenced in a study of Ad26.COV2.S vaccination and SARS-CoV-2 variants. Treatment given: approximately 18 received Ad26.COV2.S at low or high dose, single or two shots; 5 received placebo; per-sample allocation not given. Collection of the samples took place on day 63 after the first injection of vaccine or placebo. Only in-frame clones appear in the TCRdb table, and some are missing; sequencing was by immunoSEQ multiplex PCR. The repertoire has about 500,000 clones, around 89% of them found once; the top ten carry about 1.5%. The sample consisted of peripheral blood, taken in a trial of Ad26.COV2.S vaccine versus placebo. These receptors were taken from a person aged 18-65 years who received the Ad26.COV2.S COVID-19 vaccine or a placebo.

CDR3 DNA: TGTGCCAGTAGTCCCTGGACAGGGGCGTCTGGAAACACCATATATTTT. Amino acids: CASSPWTGASGNTIYF. The chain couples TRBV19 to TRBJ1-3; TRBD1 matches at 9 bases. V shed 5 bases and J 1 base; nucleotides not matched to a gene: 6. Germline V gives CDR1 LNHDA, CDR2 SQIVND (reference sequence). The CDR3 runs to 16 residues.

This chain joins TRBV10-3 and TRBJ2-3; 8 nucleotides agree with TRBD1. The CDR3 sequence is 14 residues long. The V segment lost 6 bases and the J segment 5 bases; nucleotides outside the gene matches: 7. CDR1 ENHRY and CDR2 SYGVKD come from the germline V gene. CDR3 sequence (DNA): TGTGCCATCAGCCGCAGGGGGCAGGGAGATACGCAGTATTTT. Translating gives CAISRRGQGDTQYF.

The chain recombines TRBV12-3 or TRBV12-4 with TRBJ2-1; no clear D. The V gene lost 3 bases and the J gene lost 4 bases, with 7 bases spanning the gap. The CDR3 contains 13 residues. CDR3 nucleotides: TGTGCCAGCAGTTTTAACACTTACAATGAGCAGTTCTTC. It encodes CASSFNTYNEQFF.

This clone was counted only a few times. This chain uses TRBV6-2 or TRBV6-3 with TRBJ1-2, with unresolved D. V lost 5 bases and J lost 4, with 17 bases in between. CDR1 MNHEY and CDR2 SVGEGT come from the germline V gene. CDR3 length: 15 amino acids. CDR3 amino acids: CASSLEGPTPYGYTF. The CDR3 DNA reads TGTGCCAGCAGTCTTGAGGGCCCGACCCCCTATGGCTACACCTTC.

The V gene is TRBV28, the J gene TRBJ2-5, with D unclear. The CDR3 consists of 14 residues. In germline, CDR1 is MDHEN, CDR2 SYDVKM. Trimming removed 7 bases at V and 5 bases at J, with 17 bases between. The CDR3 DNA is TGTGCCAGCACACAGCCCGGGCCGCTTGAGACCCAGTACTTC. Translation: CASTQPGPLETQYF.

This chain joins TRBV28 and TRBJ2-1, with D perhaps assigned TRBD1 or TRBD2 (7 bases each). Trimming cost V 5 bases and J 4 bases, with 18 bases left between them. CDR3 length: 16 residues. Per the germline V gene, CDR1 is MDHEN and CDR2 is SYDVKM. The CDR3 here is CASSPQGEGLYNEQFF. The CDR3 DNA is TGTGCCAGCAGTCCCCAGGGGGAGGGCCTATACAATGAGCAGTTCTTC.

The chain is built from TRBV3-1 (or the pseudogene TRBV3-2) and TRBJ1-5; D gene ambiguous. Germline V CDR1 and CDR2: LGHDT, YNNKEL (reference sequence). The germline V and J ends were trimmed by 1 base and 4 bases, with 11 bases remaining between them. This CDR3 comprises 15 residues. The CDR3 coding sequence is TGTGCCAGCAGCCAAGGGCCAGGACCTAATCAGCCCCAGCATTTT. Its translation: CASSQGPGPNQPQHF.

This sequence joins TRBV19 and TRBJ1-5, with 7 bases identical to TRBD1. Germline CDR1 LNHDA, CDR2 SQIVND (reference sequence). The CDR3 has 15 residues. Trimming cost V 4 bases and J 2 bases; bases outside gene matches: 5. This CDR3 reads CASSREGAGNQPQHF. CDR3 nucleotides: TGTGCCAGTAGTAGGGAGGGGGCTGGCAATCAGCCCCAGCATTTT.

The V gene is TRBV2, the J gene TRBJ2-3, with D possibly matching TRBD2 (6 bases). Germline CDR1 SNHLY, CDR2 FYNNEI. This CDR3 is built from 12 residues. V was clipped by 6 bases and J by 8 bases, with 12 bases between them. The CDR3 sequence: CASRARELTQYF. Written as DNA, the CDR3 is TGTGCCAGCAGAGCCCGGGAGCTTACGCAGTATTTT.